This TCR beta chain was recorded in a study of cytomegalovirus exposure and HLA in healthy donors. Generated by immunoSEQ multiplex PCR, the TCRdb table keeps only in-frame clones and is missing some. The data show about 220,000 clones, 80% to 95% seen once. The CDR3 is 11 residues long. Germline CDR1 SEHNR, CDR2 FQNEAQ (reference sequence). The sequenced sample was PBMCs. V gene TRBV7-9 combines with J gene TRBJ2-1, with no clear D. This receptor was obtained from a woman aged 18-29 years in good health and CMV-seronegative. CDR3: CVTEEWNEQFF. The CDR3 DNA is TGTGTAACAGAAGAATGGAATGAGCAGTTCTTC.